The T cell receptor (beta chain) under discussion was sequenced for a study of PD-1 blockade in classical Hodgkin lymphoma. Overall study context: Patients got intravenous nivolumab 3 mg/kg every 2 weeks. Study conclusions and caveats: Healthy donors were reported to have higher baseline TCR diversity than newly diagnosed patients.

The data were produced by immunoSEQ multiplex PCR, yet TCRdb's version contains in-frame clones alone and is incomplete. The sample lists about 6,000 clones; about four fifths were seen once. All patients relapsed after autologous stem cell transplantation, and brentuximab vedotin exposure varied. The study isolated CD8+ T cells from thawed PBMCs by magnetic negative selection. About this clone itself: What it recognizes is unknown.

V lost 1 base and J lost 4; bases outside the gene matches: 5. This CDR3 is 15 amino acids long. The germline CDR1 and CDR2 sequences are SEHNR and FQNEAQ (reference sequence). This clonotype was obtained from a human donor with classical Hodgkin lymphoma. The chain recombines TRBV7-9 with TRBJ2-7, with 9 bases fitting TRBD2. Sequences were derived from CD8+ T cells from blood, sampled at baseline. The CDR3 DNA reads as TGTGCCAGCAGCTTAGAAGGGACTAGCCATTACGAGCAGTACTTC. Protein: CASSLEGTSHYEQYF. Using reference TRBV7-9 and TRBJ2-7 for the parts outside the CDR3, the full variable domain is DTGVSQNPRHKITKRGQNVTFRCDPISEHNRLYWYRQTLGQGPEFLTYFQNEAQLEKSRLLSDRFSAERPKGSFSTLEIQRTEQGDSAMYLCASSLEGTSHYEQYFGPGTRLTVT.